Included here is one TCR beta chain sequence, with context. The antigen remains unidentified. Repertoires were generated with immunoSEQ multiplex PCR, while TCRdb's copy carries only in-frame clones and drops some. Of over 100,000 clones in the sample, 85% to 95% are singletons; the top ten hold roughly 1%. These data come from a study of OX40 agonist ivuxolimab in advanced cancers. Study observations and caveats: Clones of CD4+ and CD8+ blood T cells grew by week 6 at doses of 0.1 to 3.0 mg/kg.

CDR1 is SNHLY, CDR2 FYNNEI, per germline. Trimming removed 5 bases from V and 7 bases from J, with 20 bases in between. This CDR3 is 16 amino acids long. The chain links TRBV2 to TRBJ2-2; TRBD2 is a possible D gene (7 bases). This material consisted of CD4+ or CD8+ T cells sorted from blood, taken in a trial of the OX40 agonist ivuxolimab. The TCR sequence derives from an adult with an advanced solid tumor such as melanoma, head and neck, liver or kidney cancer. CDR3 loop: CASSLTGGGPGGELFF. CDR3 nucleotide sequence: TGTGCCAGCAGTCTTACGGGGGGCGGACCCGGCGGGGAGCTGTTTTTT.